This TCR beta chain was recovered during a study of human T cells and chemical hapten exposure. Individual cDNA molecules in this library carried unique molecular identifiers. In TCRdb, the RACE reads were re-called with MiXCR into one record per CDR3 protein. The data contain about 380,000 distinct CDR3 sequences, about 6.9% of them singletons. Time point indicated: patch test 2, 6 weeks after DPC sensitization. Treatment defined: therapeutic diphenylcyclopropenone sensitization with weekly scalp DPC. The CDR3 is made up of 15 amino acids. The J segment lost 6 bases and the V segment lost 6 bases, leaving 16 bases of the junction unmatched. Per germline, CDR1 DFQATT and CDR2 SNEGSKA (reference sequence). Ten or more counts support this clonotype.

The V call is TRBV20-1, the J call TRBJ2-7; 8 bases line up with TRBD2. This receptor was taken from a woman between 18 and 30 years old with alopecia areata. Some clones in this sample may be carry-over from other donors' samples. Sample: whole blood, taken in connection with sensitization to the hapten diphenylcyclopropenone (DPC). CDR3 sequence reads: CSAGLPTSGYIEQYF. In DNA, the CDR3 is TGCAGTGCCGGACTCCCAACTAGCGGTTATATCGAGCAGTACTTC.